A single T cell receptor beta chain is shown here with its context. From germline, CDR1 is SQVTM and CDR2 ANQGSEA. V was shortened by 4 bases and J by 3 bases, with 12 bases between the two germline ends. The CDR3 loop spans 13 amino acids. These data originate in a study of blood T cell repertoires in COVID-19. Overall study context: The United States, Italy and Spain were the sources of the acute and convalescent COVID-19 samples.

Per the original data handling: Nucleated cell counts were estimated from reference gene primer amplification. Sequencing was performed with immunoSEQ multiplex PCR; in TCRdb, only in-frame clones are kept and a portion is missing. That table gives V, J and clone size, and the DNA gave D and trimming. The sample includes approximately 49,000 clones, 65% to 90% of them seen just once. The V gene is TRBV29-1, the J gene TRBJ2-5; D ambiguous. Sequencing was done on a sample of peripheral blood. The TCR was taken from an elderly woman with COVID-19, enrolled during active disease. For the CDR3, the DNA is TGCAGCGTTGGGAGATATGCTAAAGAGACCCAGTACTTC. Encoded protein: CSVGRYAKETQYF.